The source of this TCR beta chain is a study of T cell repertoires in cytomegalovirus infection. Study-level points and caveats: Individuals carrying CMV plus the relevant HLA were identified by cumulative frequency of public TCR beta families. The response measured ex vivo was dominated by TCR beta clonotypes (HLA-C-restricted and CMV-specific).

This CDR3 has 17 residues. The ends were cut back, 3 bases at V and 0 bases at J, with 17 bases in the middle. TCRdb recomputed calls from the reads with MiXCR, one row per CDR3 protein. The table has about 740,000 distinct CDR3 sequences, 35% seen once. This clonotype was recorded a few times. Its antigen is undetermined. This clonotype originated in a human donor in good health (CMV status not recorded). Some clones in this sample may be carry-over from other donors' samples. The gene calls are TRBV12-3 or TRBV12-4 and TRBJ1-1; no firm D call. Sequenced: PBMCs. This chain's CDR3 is CASSFFRHSHLNTEAFF. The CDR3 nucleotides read TGTGCCAGCAGTTTCTTCCGACACAGCCACCTGAACACTGAAGCTTTCTTT.